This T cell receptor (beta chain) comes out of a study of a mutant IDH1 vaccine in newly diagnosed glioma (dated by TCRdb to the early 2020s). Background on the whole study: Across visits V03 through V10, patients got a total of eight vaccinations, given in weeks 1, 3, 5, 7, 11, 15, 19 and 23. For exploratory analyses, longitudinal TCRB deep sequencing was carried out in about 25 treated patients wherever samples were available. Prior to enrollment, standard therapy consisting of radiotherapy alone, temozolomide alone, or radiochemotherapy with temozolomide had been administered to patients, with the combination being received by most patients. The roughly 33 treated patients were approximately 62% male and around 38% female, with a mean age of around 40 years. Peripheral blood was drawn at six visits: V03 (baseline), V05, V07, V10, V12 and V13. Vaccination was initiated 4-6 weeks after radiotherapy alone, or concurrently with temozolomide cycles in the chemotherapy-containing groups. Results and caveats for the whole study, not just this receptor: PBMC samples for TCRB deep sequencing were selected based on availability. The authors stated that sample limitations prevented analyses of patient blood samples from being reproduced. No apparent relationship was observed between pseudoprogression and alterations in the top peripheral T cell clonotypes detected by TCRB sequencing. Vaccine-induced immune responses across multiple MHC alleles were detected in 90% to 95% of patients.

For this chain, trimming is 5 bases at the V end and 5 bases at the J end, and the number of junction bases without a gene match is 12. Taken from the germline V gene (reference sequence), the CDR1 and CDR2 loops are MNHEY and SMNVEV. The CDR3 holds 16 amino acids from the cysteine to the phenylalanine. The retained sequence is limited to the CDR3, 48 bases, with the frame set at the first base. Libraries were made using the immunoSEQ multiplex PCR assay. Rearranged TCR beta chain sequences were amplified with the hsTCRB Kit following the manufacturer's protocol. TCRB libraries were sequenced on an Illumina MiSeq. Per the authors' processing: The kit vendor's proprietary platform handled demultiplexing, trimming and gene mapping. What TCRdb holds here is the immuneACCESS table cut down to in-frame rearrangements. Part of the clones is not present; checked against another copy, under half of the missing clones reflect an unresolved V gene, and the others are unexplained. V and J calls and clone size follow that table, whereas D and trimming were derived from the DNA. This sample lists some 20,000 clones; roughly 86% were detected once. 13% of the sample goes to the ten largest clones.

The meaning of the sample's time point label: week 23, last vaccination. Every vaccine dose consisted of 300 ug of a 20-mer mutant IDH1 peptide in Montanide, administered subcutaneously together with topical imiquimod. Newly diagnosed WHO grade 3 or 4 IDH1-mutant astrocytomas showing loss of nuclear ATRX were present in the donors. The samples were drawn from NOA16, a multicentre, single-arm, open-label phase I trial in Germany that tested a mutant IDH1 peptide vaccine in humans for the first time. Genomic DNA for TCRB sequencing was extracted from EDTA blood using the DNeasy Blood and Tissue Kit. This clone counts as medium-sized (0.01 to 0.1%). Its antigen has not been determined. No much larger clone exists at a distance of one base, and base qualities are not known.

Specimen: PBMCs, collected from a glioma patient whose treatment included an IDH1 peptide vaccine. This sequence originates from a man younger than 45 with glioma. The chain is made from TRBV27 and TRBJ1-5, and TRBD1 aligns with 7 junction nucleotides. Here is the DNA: TGTGCCAGCAGTCTTACAGGGGCTGGGGGGGATCAGCCCCAGCATTTT. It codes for CASSLTGAGGDQPQHF.